This T cell receptor (beta chain) stems from a study of T-cell reconstitution after alpha-beta-depleted transplantation in children. For TCRbeta, the library was prepared with unique molecular identifiers. Via MiXCR, TCRdb re-called the PCR reads, giving one row per CDR3 protein. The repertoire holds 70,000 to 95,000 distinct CDR3 sequences, with 12% as singletons. This clonotype was sampled from a human donor who donated a stem cell graft to a child with inherited bone marrow failure. The sequencing here drew on PBMCs from the stem cell graft donor, taken from the stem cell graft.

The DNA of the CDR3 is TGTGCCAGCAGCTTTAGTGCGGGCCTCGATACGCAGTATTTT. Protein sequence: CASSFSAGLDTQYF. The rearrangement joins TRBV7-3 to TRBJ2-3; possibly TRBD2 for D (5 bases). CDR1 is SGHTA and CDR2 is FQGTGA in the germline V gene. The V gene lost 3 bases and the J gene lost 6 bases, with 13 bases spanning the gap. The CDR3 is 14 residues long.